This TCR beta chain is drawn from a study of cytomegalovirus exposure and HLA in healthy donors. Per the germline V gene, CDR1 is SGHKS and CDR2 is YYEKEE (reference sequence). Trimming pared 0 bases from V and 9 bases from J, leaving 13 bases between. This CDR3 is built from 14 residues. The PCR used 60 Vbeta and 13 Jbeta primers. Using immunoSEQ multiplex PCR, the repertoire was profiled, and TCRdb retains in-frame clones only, with some absent. The sample holds about 180,000 clones, around three quarters seen once. Turning to this clone: Its target is unknown.

Findings and caveats of the study: Later on, analysis showed that most CMV-associated TCR beta chains appeared to be HLA-restricted. In an earlier analysis, about 87% or about 30%: the productive usage of most TCR beta V segments. Roughly even sequencing depth across donors was the assumption behind the presence/absence analyses.

The sequenced sample consisted of PBMCs. The receptor's source is a woman in her forties or fifties in good health and CMV-seropositive. The V and J genes are TRBV5-5 and TRBJ2-1; possible D gene TRBD1, 5 bases. CDR3 coding DNA: TGTGCCAGCAGCTTGGAAGGGGCGATGCCTGAGCAGTTCTTC. This encodes CASSLEGAMPEQFF.